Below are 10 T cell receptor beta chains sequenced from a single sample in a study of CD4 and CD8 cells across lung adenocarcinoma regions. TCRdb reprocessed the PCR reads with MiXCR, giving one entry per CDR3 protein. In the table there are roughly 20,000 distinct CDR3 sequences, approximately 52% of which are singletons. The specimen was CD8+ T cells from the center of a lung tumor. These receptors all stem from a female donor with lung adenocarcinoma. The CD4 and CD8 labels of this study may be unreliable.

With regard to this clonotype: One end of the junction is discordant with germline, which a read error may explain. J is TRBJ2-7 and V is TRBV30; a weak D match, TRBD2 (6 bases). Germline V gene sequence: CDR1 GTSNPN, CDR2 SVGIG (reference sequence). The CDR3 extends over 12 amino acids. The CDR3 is CAWSMTASDEFF. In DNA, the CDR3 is TGTGCCTGGAGTATGACGGCTAGCGATGAGTTCTTC.

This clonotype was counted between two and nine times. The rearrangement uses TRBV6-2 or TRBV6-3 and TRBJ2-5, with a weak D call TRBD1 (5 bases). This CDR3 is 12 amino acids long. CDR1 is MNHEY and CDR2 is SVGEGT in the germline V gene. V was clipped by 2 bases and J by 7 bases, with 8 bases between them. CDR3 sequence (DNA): TGTGCCAGCAGTTACCCAGACAGGACCCAGTACTTC. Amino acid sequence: CASSYPDRTQYF.

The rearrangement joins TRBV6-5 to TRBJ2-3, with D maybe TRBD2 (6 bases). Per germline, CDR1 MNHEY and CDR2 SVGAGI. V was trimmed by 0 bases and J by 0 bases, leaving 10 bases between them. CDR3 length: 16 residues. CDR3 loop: CASSYSFGTSTDTQYF. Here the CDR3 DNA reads TGTGCCAGCAGTTACTCATTCGGGACTAGCACAGATACGCAGTATTTT.

CDR3 nucleotides: TGCGCCAGCCAAGCAGGGCCTAGCACAGATACGCAGTATTTT. Its translation: CASQAGPSTDTQYF. The rearrangement joins TRBV5-1 to TRBJ2-3, with D perhaps matching TRBD1 (5 bases). The V gene's germline CDR1 is SGHRS and CDR2 YFSETQ. The CDR3 totals 14 residues. V lost 7 bases and J lost 0, with 12 bases in between.

CDR3 residues: CASSDGYNEQFF. CDR3 nucleotide sequence: TGCGCCAGCAGTGACGGGTACAATGAGCAGTTCTTC. J is TRBJ2-1 and V is TRBV10-1, with D unresolved. Germline CDR1 and CDR2: WNHNN and SYGVQD (reference sequence). V was trimmed by 3 bases and J by 4 bases, leaving 4 bases between them. This CDR3 comprises 12 residues.

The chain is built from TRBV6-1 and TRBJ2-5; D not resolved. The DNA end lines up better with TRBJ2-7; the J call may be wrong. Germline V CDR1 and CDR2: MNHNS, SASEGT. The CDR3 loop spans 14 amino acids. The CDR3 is CASRVLQSSYEQYF. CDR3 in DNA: TGTGCCAGCAGGGTACTTCAGAGCTCCTACGAGCAGTACTTC.

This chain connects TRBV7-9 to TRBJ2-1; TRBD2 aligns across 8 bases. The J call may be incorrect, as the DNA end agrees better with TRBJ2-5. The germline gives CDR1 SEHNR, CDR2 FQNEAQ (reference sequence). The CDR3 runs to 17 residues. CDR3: CASSSLTGGLGEETQYF. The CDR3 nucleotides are TGTGCCAGCAGCTCGCTAACGGGAGGGCTCGGGGAAGAGACCCAGTACTTC.

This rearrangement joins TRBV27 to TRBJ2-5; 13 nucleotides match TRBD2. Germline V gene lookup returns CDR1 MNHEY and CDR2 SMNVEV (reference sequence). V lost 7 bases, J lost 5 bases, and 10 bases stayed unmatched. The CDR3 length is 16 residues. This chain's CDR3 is CASTTSGTSGIETQYF. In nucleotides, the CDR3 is TGTGCCAGCACTACTTCCGGGACTAGCGGGATTGAGACCCAGTACTTC.

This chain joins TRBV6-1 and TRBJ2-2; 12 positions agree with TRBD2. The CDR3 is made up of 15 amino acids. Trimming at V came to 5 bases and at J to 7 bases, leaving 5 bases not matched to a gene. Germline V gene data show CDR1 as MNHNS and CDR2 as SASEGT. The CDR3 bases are TGTGCCAGCAGTAAGGGACTAGCGGGCAGCGGGGAGCTGTTTTTT. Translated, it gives CASSKGLAGSGELFF.

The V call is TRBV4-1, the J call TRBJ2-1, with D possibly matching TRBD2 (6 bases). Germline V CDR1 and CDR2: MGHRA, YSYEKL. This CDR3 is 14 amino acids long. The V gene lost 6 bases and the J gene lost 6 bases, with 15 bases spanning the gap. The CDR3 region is CASRFGGNSNEQFF. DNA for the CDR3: TGCGCCAGCAGATTTGGGGGGAACAGCAATGAGCAGTTCTTC.